Following are 27 T cell receptor beta chains from one sample sequenced in a study of Tregs in tolerant kidney transplant recipients. Method: immunoSEQ multiplex PCR; TCRdb's copy keeps in-frame clones and lacks some. The sample lists 110,000 or so clones, 85% to 95% occurring once. Sequencing used CD4+ T cells from blood. These receptors all stem from a human donor in good health.

The chain recombines TRBV7-9 with TRBJ1-4; tentatively, D is TRBD1 (6 bases). The V gene's germline CDR1 is SEHNR and CDR2 FQNEAQ (reference sequence). The CDR3 runs to 15 residues. Trimming pared 5 bases from V and 5 bases from J, leaving 15 bases between. The CDR3 DNA is TGTGCCAGCAGCCGTTCCGGGACACAGAATGAAAAACTGTTTTTT. Protein: CASSRSGTQNEKLFF.

This clone was detected only once. The chain couples TRBV28 to TRBJ1-1; D is unresolved. V lost 3 bases to trimming and J lost 6 bases, with 5 bases between them. Germline V CDR1 and CDR2: MDHEN, SYDVKM. This CDR3 is 11 amino acids long. DNA of the CDR3: TGTGCCAGCAGTTTTAGGGCTGAAGCTTTCTTT. This translates into CASSFRAEAFF.

The chain recombines TRBV4-1 with TRBJ1-6; the D gene is possibly TRBD1 (6 bases). V was shortened by 0 bases and J by 0 bases, with 21 bases between the two germline ends. Germline values: CDR1 MGHRA, CDR2 YSYEKL. CDR3 length equals 21 residues. The CDR3: CASSQEISIGRGSSYNSPLHF. In nucleotides, the CDR3 is TGCGCCAGCAGCCAAGAAATCAGTATAGGCAGGGGAAGCTCCTATAATTCACCCCTCCACTTT.

This clone was found once. This same CDR3 is encoded by further DNA sequences in the sample. The chain recombines TRBV19 with TRBJ2-2, with D perhaps TRBD1 or TRBD2 (5 bases each). Per the germline V gene, CDR1 is LNHDA and CDR2 is SQIVND (reference sequence). The CDR3 has 15 amino acids. The CDR3 DNA reads as TGTGCTAGTGGTTTCCGAGGGGCGAACACCGGGGAGCTGTTTTTT. Amino acids: CASGFRGANTGELFF.

This clone was seen more than once but under ten times. The chain carries TRBV13 and TRBJ2-7, with 14 bases fitting TRBD2. The ends lost 4 bases at V and 3 bases at J; junction bases unmatched: 14. CDR1 PRHDT and CDR2 FYEKMQ come from the germline V gene (reference sequence). This CDR3 spans 19 amino acids. CDR3 coding DNA: TGTGCCAGCAGCTCTCGGATACCGGGACTAGCGGGAGATTTCTACGAGCAGTACTTC. Translating it yields CASSSRIPGLAGDFYEQYF.

The genes are TRBV4-1 and TRBJ1-4; maybe TRBD1 (6 bases). Trimming cost V 3 bases and J 7 bases, with 12 bases left between them. The CDR3 runs 14 residues. Germline V gene lookup returns CDR1 MGHRA and CDR2 YSYEKL. CDR3 sequence (DNA): TGCGCCAGCAGCCATCTAGCAGGGGTTGAAAAACTGTTTTTT. It yields the protein CASSHLAGVEKLFF.

The rearrangement joins TRBV7-3 to TRBJ1-1; TRBD1 matches 7 bases. The junction had 4 bases not matched to a gene; V was cut back by 4 bases and J by 5 bases. Germline values: CDR1 SGHTA, CDR2 FQGTGA. The length of the CDR3 is 13 residues. The CDR3 reads CASSSDRETEAFF. CDR3 DNA sequence: TGTGCCAGCAGCTCAGACAGGGAGACTGAAGCTTTCTTT.

This chain joins TRBV7-2 and TRBJ1-4, with 7 bases identical to TRBD1. The CDR3 sequence is 14 residues long. With V trimmed by 5 bases and J by 4 bases, 4 bases remained unmatched. The germline V gene has CDR1 SGHTA and CDR2 FQGNSA. This chain's CDR3 is CASSLDRRNEKLFF. DNA of the CDR3: TGTGCCAGCAGCCTGGACAGGCGTAATGAAAAACTGTTTTTT. Using reference TRBV7-2 and TRBJ1-4 for the parts outside the CDR3, the full variable domain is GAGVSQSPSNKVTEKGKDVELRCDPISGHTALYWYRQSLGQGLEFLIYFQGNSAPDKSGLPSDRFSAERTGGSVSTLTIQRTQQEDSAVYLCASSLDRRNEKLFFGSGTQLSVL.

The chain recombines TRBV5-1 with TRBJ2-7; no clear D. Trimming removed 0 bases from V and 0 bases from J, with 7 bases in between. The CDR3 runs 14 residues. The germline V gene encodes CDR1 SGHRS and CDR2 YFSETQ. The CDR3 region is CASSLGGGSYEQYF. CDR3 coding DNA: TGCGCCAGCAGCTTGGGCGGCGGCTCCTACGAGCAGTACTTC.

V is TRBV29-1 and J is TRBJ1-5; D unclear. From germline, CDR1 is SQVTM and CDR2 ANQGSEA. There are 14 residues in the CDR3. With 7 bases removed from V and 5 bases from J, the gap between germline ends came to 18 bases. CDR3 DNA: TGCAGCGCCCGCCTCGGTGGAGCTCATCAGCCCCAGCATTTT. Amino acid sequence: CSARLGGAHQPQHF.

The chain has TRBV11-3 and TRBJ2-3, with a weak D call TRBD2 (6 bases). Germline CDR1 and CDR2: SGHNT and YENEEA. The CDR3 spans 15 residues. V was cut by 4 bases and J by 0 bases, with 11 bases left in between. The chain's CDR3 is CASSWGGTSTDTQYF. DNA of the CDR3: TGTGCCAGCAGCTGGGGCGGGACTAGCACAGATACGCAGTATTTT.

This clone was seen only once. The chain links TRBV7-2 to TRBJ2-7; 13 nucleotides agree with TRBD2. The V and J ends lost 4 bases and 4 bases, in that order; junction bases with no gene match: 4. In germline, CDR1 is SGHTA, CDR2 FQGNSA. This CDR3 spans 15 amino acids. CDR3 sequence reads: CASSSGTSGTYEQYF. CDR3 nucleotide sequence: TGTGCCAGCAGCTCCGGGACTAGCGGGACGTACGAGCAGTACTTC.

The chain joins TRBV19 to TRBJ2-3, with no clear D. The CDR3 is 11 residues long. Germline V gene data show CDR1 as LNHDA and CDR2 as SQIVND (reference sequence). Trimming left V 9 bases short and J 6 bases short, with 10 bases between. This CDR3 is CARSRADTQYF. Written as DNA, the CDR3 is TGTGCCAGATCCCGGGCGGATACGCAGTATTTT.

The chain couples TRBV30 to TRBJ1-3, with 7 bases matching TRBD1. The junction had 5 bases not matched to a gene; V was cut back by 7 bases and J by 2 bases. CDR1 and CDR2 from the germline V gene are GTSNPN and SVGIG (reference sequence). The CDR3 contains 13 residues. The CDR3 DNA sequence: TGTGCCTTGCAGGGGGTGGCTGGAAACACCATATATTTT. Protein sequence: CALQGVAGNTIYF.

The gene calls are TRBV5-4 and TRBJ2-6; 12 nucleotides match TRBD2. The germline V gene encodes CDR1 SGHNT and CDR2 YYREEE (reference sequence). The CDR3 is made up of 15 amino acids. V shed 0 bases and J 11 bases; nucleotides not matched to a gene: 3. CDR3 residues: CASSLGLAGVYVLTF. The CDR3 bases are TGTGCCAGCAGCTTGGGACTAGCGGGAGTTTACGTCCTGACTTTC.

The chain joins TRBV25-1 to TRBJ2-4, with D possibly TRBD1 on 6 matching bases. V was pared by 2 bases and J by 9 bases, with 14 bases between. The V gene's germline CDR1 is MGHDK and CDR2 SYGVNS. This CDR3 comprises 14 residues. The CDR3 reads CASSEPTGLAIQYF. CDR3 DNA sequence: TGTGCCAGCAGTGAACCTACAGGGTTGGCCATTCAGTACTTC.

Only one count was recorded for this clone. The CDR3 sequence is CASSPDREDYGYTF. Here the CDR3 DNA reads TGTGCCAGCAGCCCGGACAGGGAGGACTATGGCTACACCTTC. The chain is built from TRBV11-1 and TRBJ1-2, with 8 positions matching TRBD1. CDR3 length: 14 residues. V shed 5 bases and J 3 bases; nucleotides not matched to a gene: 5. Germline CDR1 SGHAT, CDR2 FQDESV (reference sequence).

The J gene is TRBJ1-1, the V gene TRBV2; D is undetermined. CDR1 and CDR2 from the germline V gene are SNHLY and FYNNEI. The V end was cut by 6 bases, the J end by 4 bases, with 21 bases between. The CDR3 runs to 16 residues. The CDR3 spells CASSVGRLTLSTEAFF. CDR3 coding DNA: TGTGCCAGCAGCGTCGGTAGGCTCACGCTCAGCACTGAAGCTTTCTTT.

The V call is TRBV9, the J call TRBJ2-3; D remains unclear. Germline V gene lookup returns CDR1 SGDLS and CDR2 YYNGEE. This CDR3 comprises 14 residues. The ends were cut back, 3 bases at V and 0 bases at J, with 8 bases in the middle. CDR3 DNA sequence: TGTGCCAGCAGCGCCCGCCCCAGCACAGATACGCAGTATTTT. Translated, it gives CASSARPSTDTQYF.

The V call is TRBV9, the J call TRBJ1-2, with TRBD1 identical over 7 bases. The CDR3 has 17 amino acids. V gave up 3 bases and J gave up 4 bases; unmatched junction bases: 15. CDR1 SGDLS and CDR2 YYNGEE come from the germline V gene. The CDR3 bases are TGTGCCAGCAGCGGAGGCGGGACAGCCTACTTTCCCTATGGCTACACCTTC. Amino acid sequence: CASSGGGTAYFPYGYTF.

This chain connects TRBV13 to TRBJ2-5, with no clear D. In germline, CDR1 is PRHDT, CDR2 FYEKMQ (reference sequence). Trimming cost V 5 bases and J 7 bases, with 17 bases left between them. CDR3 length equals 14 residues. The CDR3: CASSHRTSLGTQYF. The CDR3 DNA reads TGTGCCAGCAGCCATAGGACCTCGCTGGGGACCCAGTACTTC.

The V and J genes are TRBV11-3 and TRBJ2-1; the match to TRBD1 covers 9 bases. CDR1 is SGHNT and CDR2 is YENEEA in the germline V gene. J was trimmed by 8 bases and V by 5 bases; bases with no gene match: 10. The CDR3 contains 15 residues. The CDR3 nucleotides read TGTGCCAGCAGCCCGGGACAGGGAAGGGGCGATGAGCAGTTCTTC. Amino acids: CASSPGQGRGDEQFF.

The chain is built from TRBV7-2 and TRBJ1-2, with a tentative D call TRBD1 (5 bases). The CDR3 consists of 13 residues. Germline V gene data show CDR1 as SGHTA and CDR2 as FQGNSA. The germline V and J ends were trimmed by 0 bases and 8 bases, with 10 bases remaining between them. CDR3 DNA: TGTGCCAGCAGCTTAGCCAGGGTAGAAGGCTACACCTTC. Translated, it gives CASSLARVEGYTF. Drawing the rest from reference TRBV7-2 and TRBJ1-2, the complete variable domain is GAGVSQSPSNKVTEKGKDVELRCDPISGHTALYWYRQSLGQGLEFLIYFQGNSAPDKSGLPSDRFSAERTGGSVSTLTIQRTQQEDSAVYLCASSLARVEGYTFGSGTRLTVV.

This sequence joins TRBV21-1 and TRBJ2-2; the table's D call, TRBD1, was not checked against the DNA. TRBV21-1 represents a pseudogene. The CDR3 length is 17 residues. The CDR3 coding sequence is TGTGCCAGCAGGGCTGTGATGGGACAGCCGTACACCGGGGAGCTGTTTTTT. Encoded protein: CASRAVMGQPYTGELFF.

CDR3 protein: CASSLLAGGGYEQYF. CDR3 nucleotides: TGTGCCAGCAGTTTACTTGCGGGAGGAGGTTACGAGCAGTACTTC. The chain is built from TRBV27 and TRBJ2-7; TRBD2 matches at 8 bases. This CDR3 spans 15 amino acids. V shed 2 bases and J 4 bases; nucleotides not matched to a gene: 7. Germline values: CDR1 MNHEY, CDR2 SMNVEV (reference sequence).

V gene TRBV10-3 combines with J gene TRBJ2-1; 7 positions agree with TRBD1. In germline, CDR1 is ENHRY, CDR2 SYGVKD. This CDR3 spans 13 amino acids. V lost 6 bases, J lost 4 bases, and 3 bases stayed unmatched. The CDR3 region is CAIRGDRYNEQFF. CDR3 nucleotides: TGTGCCATCAGGGGGGACAGATACAATGAGCAGTTCTTC.

The chain links TRBV6-6 to TRBJ2-3; weak D call: TRBD2 (5 bases). There are 15 residues in the CDR3. In germline, CDR1 is MNHNY, CDR2 SVGAGI (reference sequence). Trimming removed 0 bases from V and 2 bases from J, with 9 bases in between. The CDR3 sequence is CASSYSRANTDTQYF. Here the CDR3 DNA reads TGTGCCAGCAGTTACTCGAGGGCGAACACAGATACGCAGTATTTT.